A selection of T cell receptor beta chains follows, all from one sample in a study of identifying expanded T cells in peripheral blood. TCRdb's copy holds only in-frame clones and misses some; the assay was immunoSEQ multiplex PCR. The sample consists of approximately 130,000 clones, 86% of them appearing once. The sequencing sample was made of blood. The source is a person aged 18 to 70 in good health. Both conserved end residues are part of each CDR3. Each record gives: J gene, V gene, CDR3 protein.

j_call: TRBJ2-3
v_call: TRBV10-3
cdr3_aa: CAISEWRQKGQRANTDTQYF

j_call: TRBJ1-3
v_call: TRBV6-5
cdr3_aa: CASIHTGEHTIYF

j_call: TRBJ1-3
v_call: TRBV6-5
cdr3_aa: CASSRTYPGNTIYF

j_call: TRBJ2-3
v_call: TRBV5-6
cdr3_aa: CASSPQPSSTDTQYF

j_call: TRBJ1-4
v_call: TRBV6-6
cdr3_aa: CASSYSDGKLFF

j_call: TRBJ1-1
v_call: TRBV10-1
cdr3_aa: CASSDGHNTEAFF

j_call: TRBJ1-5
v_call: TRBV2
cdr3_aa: CASMARGGNQPQHF

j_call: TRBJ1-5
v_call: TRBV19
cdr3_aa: CASSITSALGGQPQHF

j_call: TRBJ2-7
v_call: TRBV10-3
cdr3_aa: CAIKAPGNSYEQYF

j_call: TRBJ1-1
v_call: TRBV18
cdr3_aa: CASSPPGNTEAFF

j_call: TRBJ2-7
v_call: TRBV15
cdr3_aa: CATSREGRSYEQYF

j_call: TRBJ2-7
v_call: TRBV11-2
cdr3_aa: CASSLGTSGAGYEQYF

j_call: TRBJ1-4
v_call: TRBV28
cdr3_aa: CASSPLAGGDEKLFF

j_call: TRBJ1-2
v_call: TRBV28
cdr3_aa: CASSLPGHTYGYTF

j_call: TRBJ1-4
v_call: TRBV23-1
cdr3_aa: CASSQPDRANNEKLFF

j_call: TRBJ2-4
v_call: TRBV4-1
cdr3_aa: CASSPGLAVGIAKNIQYF

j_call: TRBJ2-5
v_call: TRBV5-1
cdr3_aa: CASSILAGGQETQYF

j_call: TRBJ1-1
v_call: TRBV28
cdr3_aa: CASSLPNGLNTEAFF

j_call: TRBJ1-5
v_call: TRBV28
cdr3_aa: CASYQQGYQPQHF

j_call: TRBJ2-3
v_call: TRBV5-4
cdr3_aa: CASSVGVVRGDTQYF

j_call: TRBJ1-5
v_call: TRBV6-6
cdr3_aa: CASGQGGQPQHF

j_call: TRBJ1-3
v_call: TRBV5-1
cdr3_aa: CASRLDRAPGNTIYF

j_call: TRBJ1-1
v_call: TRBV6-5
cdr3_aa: CASSYSPASGTEAFF

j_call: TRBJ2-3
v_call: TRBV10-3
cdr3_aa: CAINLAGNTDTQYF

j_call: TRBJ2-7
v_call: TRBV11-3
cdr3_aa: CASSQGGGSYEQYF

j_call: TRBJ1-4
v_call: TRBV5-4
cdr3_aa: CASSTQTNEKLFF

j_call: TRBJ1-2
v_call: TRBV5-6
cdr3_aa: CASSALGSFFYGYTF

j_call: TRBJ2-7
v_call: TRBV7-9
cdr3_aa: CASSLFDEQYF

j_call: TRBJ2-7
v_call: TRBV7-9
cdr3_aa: CASSNSGRVYEQYF

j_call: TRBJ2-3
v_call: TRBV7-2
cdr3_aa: CASSSLAESTDTQYF

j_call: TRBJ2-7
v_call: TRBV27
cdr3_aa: CASSTRWTSGETYEQYF

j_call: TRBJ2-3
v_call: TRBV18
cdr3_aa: CASSPDRGTDTQYF

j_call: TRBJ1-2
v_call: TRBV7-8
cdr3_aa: CASSRSGTDYGHTF

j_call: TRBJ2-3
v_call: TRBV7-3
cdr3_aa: CASSSVHSLAGRTDTQYF

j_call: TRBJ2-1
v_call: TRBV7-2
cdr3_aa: CASSPRPHNEQFF

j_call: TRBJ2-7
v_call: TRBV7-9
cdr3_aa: CASSHPPPRGEQYF

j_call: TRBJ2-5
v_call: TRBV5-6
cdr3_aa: CASSLEGRETQYF

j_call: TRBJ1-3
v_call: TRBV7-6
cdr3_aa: CASSLEVRATGNTIYF

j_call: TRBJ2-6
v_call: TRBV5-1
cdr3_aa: CASSLGAHSGANVLTF

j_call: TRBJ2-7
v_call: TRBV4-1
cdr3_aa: CASSRGQRDSYEQYF

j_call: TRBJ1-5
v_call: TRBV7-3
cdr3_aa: CASSLVGGSQPQHF

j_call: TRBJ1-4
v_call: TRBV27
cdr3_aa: CASSRGPSATNEKLFF

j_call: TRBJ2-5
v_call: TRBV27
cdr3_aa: CASSPPGQRETQYF

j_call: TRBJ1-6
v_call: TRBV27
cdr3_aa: CASGGVNSPLHF